The 4 T cell receptor beta chains presented below share a single source sample, sequenced in a study of T cells after yellow fever vaccination (dated 2019 in TCRdb). The sample's treatment or condition, from its label and the paper: live attenuated yellow fever vaccine strain. The library relied on 5' RACE. The sequencer listed for this sample is Illumina HiSeq 2500. The public reads were run again by TCRdb, first through fastp at Q25 and then through MiXCR, and only productive beta chains were kept. Rows are combined by CDR3 protein, so each entry shows the most common genes and DNA. This sample has around 350,000 distinct CDR3 sequences in its table, and 11% of those were observed once. The ten largest make up roughly 18% of the sample. Here the sequenced sample was PBMCs, taken on the day of the first yellow fever vaccination. The source is a man aged 18 to 30 who received the YFV17D yellow fever vaccine.

The rearrangement uses TRBV10-3 and TRBJ1-1; perhaps TRBD1 as D (5 bases). CDR3 size: 13 residues. In germline, CDR1 is ENHRY, CDR2 SYGVKD. V was cut by 8 bases and J by 3 bases, with 13 bases left in between. The CDR3 region is CAISGTGDTEAFF. The DNA for the CDR3 is TGTGCCATCTCCGGGACGGGGGACACTGAAGCTTTCTTT.

This clonotype was picked up a small number of times. The CDR3 DNA sequence: TGTGCCTGGAGCCCGGGACCGAATAGCAATCAGCCCCAGCATTTT. Translated: CAWSPGPNSNQPQHF. The chain combines TRBV30 with TRBJ1-5, with D perhaps matching TRBD1 (5 bases). Germline assignment: CDR1 GTSNPN and CDR2 SVGIG (reference sequence). The CDR3 runs to 15 residues. V dropped 3 bases and J dropped 0 bases, with 12 bases sitting between them.

In this sample, this clonotype turned up a few times. The rearrangement links TRBV20-1 to TRBJ2-3; D is unresolved. Germline V lookup: CDR1 DFQATT, CDR2 SNEGSKA (reference sequence). CDR3 size: 14 residues. Trimming shortened V by 4 bases and J by 1 base, and 12 bases separated the two germline ends. For the CDR3, the DNA is TGCAGTGCTATTCTCATGGACGGCACAGATACGCAGTATTTT. This codes for CSAILMDGTDTQYF.

This clonotype was recorded at least ten times. The chain employs TRBV7-9 and TRBJ1-2; 7 bases agree with TRBD1. Germline V gene lookup returns CDR1 SEHNR and CDR2 FQNEAQ (reference sequence). V dropped 7 bases and J dropped 4; count of bases not matched to a gene: 9. CDR3 size: 14 residues. This CDR3 reads CASTTPTGPYGYTF. The DNA for the CDR3 is TGTGCCAGCACCACCCCGACAGGGCCCTATGGCTACACCTTC.